This T cell receptor beta chain was sequenced in a study of response to subunit inactivated influenza vaccine. The CDR3 is made up of 14 amino acids. V was clipped by 5 bases and J by 1 base, with 11 bases between them. Germline CDR1 MDHEN, CDR2 SYDVKM. Notes on the study in general: Few new T cells, the authors suggested, are recruited by each seasonal influenza vaccination.

TCRdb re-derived calls from the RT-PCR reads in MiXCR, one entry per CDR3 protein. The sample lists around 200,000 distinct CDR3 sequences, roughly 8.7% occurring once. This clonotype was picked up many times. Its antigen remains unknown. The specimen was non-naive T cells sorted from PBMCs, collected on the day of vaccination. The chain is built from TRBV28 and TRBJ2-5; weak D call: TRBD2 (6 bases). This TCR was sampled from a man in his fifties or sixties who received an inactivated influenza vaccine. DNA for the CDR3: TGTGCCAGCAGTCCAGGGACTTTCCAAGAGACCCAGTACTTC. Translated, it gives CASSPGTFQETQYF.